This T cell receptor beta chain is from a study of T cells after posttransplantation cyclophosphamide. The CDR3 length is 14 residues. The V segment lost 1 base and the J segment 9 bases; nucleotides outside the gene matches: 5. Germline V gives CDR1 LNHDA, CDR2 SQIVND (reference sequence). Using immunoSEQ multiplex PCR, the repertoire was profiled, and TCRdb retains in-frame clones only, with some absent. This table has about 21,000 clones, roughly 98% appearing once. Sample: naive CD8+ T cells sorted from PBMCs. The gene calls are TRBV19 and TRBJ2-1; 8 nucleotides line up with TRBD2. This clonotype originated in a middle-aged man in good health, CMV-negative, and a related stem cell transplant donor. The CDR3 nucleotides are TGTGCCAGTAGTATAGGACTAGCGCTCGGTGAGCAGTTCTTC. Protein sequence: CASSIGLALGEQFF.